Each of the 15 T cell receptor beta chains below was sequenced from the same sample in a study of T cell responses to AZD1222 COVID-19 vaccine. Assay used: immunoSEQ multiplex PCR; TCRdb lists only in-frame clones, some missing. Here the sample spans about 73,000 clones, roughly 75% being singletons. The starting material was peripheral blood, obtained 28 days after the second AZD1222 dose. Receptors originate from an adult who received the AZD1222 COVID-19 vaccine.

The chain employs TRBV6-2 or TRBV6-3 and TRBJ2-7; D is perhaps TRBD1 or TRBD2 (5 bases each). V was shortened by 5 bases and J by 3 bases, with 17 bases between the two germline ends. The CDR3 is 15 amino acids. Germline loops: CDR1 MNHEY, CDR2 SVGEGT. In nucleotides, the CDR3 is TGTGCCAGCAGTCCCCCGTTGGGGGTTCGCTACGAGCAGTACTTC. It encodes CASSPPLGVRYEQYF.

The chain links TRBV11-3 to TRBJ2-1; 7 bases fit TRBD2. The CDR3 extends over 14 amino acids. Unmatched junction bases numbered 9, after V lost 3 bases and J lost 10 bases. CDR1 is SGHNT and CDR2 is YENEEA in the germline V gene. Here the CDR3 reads CASSLGLAVGEQFF. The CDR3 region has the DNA TGTGCCAGCAGCTTGGGGCTAGCGGTTGGGGAGCAGTTCTTC.

CDR3 in DNA: TGTGCCAGCAGTCAAAGCGAGCGGTGGTACTTC. Residues: CASSQSERWYF. The chain has TRBV7-2 and TRBJ2-7, with D tentatively TRBD2 (5 bases). Germline CDR1 is SGHTA and CDR2 is FQGNSA. The V and J ends lost 6 bases and 12 bases respectively, with 15 bases between them. The CDR3 runs to 11 residues. Full variable domain (remainder filled in from reference TRBV7-2 and TRBJ2-7): GAGVSQSPSNKVTEKGKDVELRCDPISGHTALYWYRQSLGQGLEFLIYFQGNSAPDKSGLPSDRFSAERTGGSVSTLTIQRTQQEDSAVYLCASSQSERWYFGPGTRLTVT.

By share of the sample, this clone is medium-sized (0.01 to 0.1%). The CDR3 here is CASSVSSRMQYF. DNA for the CDR3: TGTGCCAGCAGTGTATCCTCACGTATGCAGTACTTC. This sequence joins TRBV2 and TRBJ2-7; D gene unclear. V lost 4 bases to trimming and J lost 9 bases, with 13 bases between them. The germline gives CDR1 SNHLY, CDR2 FYNNEI. The CDR3 contains 12 residues.

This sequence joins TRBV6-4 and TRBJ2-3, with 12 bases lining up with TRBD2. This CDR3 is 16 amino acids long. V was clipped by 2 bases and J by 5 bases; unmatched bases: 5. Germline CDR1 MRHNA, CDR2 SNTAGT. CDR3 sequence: CASSDASGGAIDTQYF. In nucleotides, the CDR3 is TGTGCCAGCAGTGACGCTAGCGGGGGGGCCATAGATACGCAGTATTTT.

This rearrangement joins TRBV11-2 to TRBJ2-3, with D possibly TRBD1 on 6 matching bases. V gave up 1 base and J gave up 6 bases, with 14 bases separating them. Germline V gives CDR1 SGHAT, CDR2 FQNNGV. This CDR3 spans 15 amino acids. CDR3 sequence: CASSLVWGTMDTQYF. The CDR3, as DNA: TGTGCCAGCAGCTTAGTGTGGGGGACAATGGATACGCAGTATTTT.

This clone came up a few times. The DNA of the CDR3 is TGTGCCAGCAGTGAAGCTTGGGCAGAGCAGTTCTTC. The encoded protein is CASSEAWAEQFF. The chain combines TRBV6-1 with TRBJ2-1; D gene ambiguous. The CDR3 contains 12 residues. Germline V gives CDR1 MNHNS, CDR2 SASEGT. Trimming pared 0 bases from V and 10 bases from J, leaving 7 bases between.

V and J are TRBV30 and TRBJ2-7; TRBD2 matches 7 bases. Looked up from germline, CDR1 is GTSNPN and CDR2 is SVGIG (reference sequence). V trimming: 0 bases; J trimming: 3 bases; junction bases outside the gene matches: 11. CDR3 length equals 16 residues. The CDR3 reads CAWSVLTGGTNYEQYF. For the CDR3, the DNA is TGTGCCTGGAGTGTATTGACGGGGGGTACGAACTACGAGCAGTACTTC.

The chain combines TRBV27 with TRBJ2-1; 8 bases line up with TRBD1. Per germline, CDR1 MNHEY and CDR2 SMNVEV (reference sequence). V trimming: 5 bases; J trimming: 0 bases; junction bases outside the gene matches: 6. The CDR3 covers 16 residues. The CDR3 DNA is TGTGCCAGCAGTCCGATAGGGACAGGCTCCTACAATGAGCAGTTCTTC. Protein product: CASSPIGTGSYNEQFF.

CDR3 in amino acids: CASKQGHNSPLHF. In DNA, the CDR3 is TGTGCCAGCAAACAGGGCCATAATTCACCCCTCCACTTT. The chain combines TRBV7-9 with TRBJ1-6; tentative D call: TRBD1 (6 bases). The CDR3 is 13 amino acids. The germline CDR1 and CDR2 sequences are SEHNR and FQNEAQ (reference sequence). V gave up 7 bases and J gave up 5 bases, with 9 bases separating them.

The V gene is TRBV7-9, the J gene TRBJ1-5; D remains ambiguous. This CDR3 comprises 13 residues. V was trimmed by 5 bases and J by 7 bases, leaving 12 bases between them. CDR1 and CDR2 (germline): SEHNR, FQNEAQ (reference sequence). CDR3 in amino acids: CASSRGSEQPQHF. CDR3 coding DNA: TGTGCCAGCAGCCGAGGGAGCGAACAGCCCCAGCATTTT.

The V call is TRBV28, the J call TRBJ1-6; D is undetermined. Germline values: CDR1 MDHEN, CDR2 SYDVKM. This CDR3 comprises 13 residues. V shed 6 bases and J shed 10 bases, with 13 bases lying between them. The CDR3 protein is CASSRLGSSPLHF. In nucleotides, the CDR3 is TGTGCCAGCAGCCGGTTAGGGTCCTCACCCCTCCACTTT.

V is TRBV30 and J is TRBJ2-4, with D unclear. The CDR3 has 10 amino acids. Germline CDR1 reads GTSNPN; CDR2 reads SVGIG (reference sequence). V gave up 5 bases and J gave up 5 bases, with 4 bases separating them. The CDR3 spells CAWGENIQYF. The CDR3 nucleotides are TGTGCCTGGGGGGAAAACATTCAGTACTTC.

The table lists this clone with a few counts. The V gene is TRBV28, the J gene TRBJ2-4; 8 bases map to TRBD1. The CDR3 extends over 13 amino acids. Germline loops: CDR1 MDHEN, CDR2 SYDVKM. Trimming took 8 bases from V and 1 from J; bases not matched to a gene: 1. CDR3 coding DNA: TGTGCCAGCCGACAGGGGGCCAAAAACATTCAGTACTTC. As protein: CASRQGAKNIQYF.

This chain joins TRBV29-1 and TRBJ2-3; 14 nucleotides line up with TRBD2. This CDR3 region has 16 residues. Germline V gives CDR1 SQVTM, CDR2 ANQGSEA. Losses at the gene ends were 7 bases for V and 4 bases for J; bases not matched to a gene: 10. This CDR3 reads CSAEVGTSGSSDTQYF. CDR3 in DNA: TGCAGCGCCGAGGTGGGGACTAGCGGGAGCTCAGATACGCAGTATTTT.